This T cell receptor beta chain was profiled in a study of cytomegalovirus exposure and HLA in healthy donors. A remark on this clone: Its antigen is as yet unknown.

The V end lost 8 bases, the J end lost 5 bases, and 16 bases lay between the germline ends. Germline V gene sequence: CDR1 MNHNY, CDR2 SVGAGI (reference sequence). The CDR3 is 13 amino acids. General study findings and limits: CMV serostatus was the only immune exposure information that was available.

60 Vbeta and 13 Jbeta primers were used in PCR. Assay: immunoSEQ multiplex PCR; the TCRdb copy retains only in-frame clones and omits some. Among some 140,000 clones listed, approximately 80% were seen once. The sequence came from a man aged 25 to 45 in good health and CMV-seronegative. This chain uses TRBV6-6 with TRBJ2-7; maybe TRBD2 (5 bases). The sequenced sample was PBMCs. CDR3 bases: TGTGCCAGCGGGGAACTAGGGCGGGACGAGCAGTACTTC. This encodes CASGELGRDEQYF.